These T cell receptor beta chains were read from a single sample in a study of cytotoxic CD8 clonotypes in ibrutinib-treated CLL. TCRdb keeps only in-frame clones here, not all; method: immunoSEQ multiplex PCR. Here the sample spans 150,000 to 200,000 clones, around nine tenths being singletons. The sample consisted of PBMCs, taken at disease progression, from a patient treated with ibrutinib. Receptors were obtained from a human donor with chronic lymphocytic leukemia. Each CDR3 is given with its conserved first and last residue. D genes are given only for firm matches. Size is omitted from some rows. Given values are once, few, many or a class for expanded clones.

cdr3_length: 15
d_call: TRBD1
j_call: TRBJ2-1
v_call: TRBV5-1
clone_size: NA
cdr3_aa: CASSQRQGARNEQFF
cdr3_nt: TGCGCCAGCAGCCAGAGACAGGGGGCGCGGAATGAGCAGTTCTTC

cdr3_length: 15
d_call: TRBD2
j_call: TRBJ2-7
v_call: TRBV7-9
clone_size: NA
cdr3_aa: CASSLTAGVSNEQYF
cdr3_nt: TGTGCCAGCAGCTTAACTGCGGGAGTGTCCAACGAGCAGTACTTC

cdr3_length: 13
d_call: NA
j_call: TRBJ1-1
v_call: TRBV2
clone_size: NA
cdr3_aa: CASRTWANTEAFF
cdr3_nt: TGTGCCAGCAGGACTTGGGCGAACACTGAAGCTTTCTTT

cdr3_length: 14
d_call: NA
j_call: TRBJ1-2
v_call: TRBV18
clone_size: NA
cdr3_aa: CASSPTETNYGYTF
cdr3_nt: TGTGCCAGCTCACCAACAGAGACTAACTATGGCTACACCTTC

cdr3_length: 15
d_call: TRBD2
j_call: TRBJ2-1
v_call: TRBV5-1
clone_size: NA
cdr3_aa: CASSSSSGSGNEQFF
cdr3_nt: TGCGCCAGCAGCTCTTCTAGCGGGAGTGGCAATGAGCAGTTCTTC

cdr3_length: 16
d_call: NA
j_call: TRBJ2-7
v_call: TRBV19
clone_size: NA
cdr3_aa: CASSILRSGGEYEQYF
cdr3_nt: TGTGCCAGTAGTATACTTCGGTCCGGGGGTGAATACGAGCAGTACTTC

cdr3_length: 14
d_call: NA
j_call: TRBJ2-3
v_call: TRBV15
clone_size: NA
cdr3_aa: CATSRVRNQDTQYF
cdr3_nt: TGTGCCACCAGCAGAGTCCGCAATCAAGATACGCAGTATTTT

cdr3_length: 17
d_call: TRBD1
j_call: TRBJ2-2
v_call: TRBV18
clone_size: NA
cdr3_aa: CASSPLLKGGAAGELFF
cdr3_nt: TGTGCCAGCTCACCACTATTAAAAGGGGGCGCAGCCGGGGAGCTGTTTTTT

cdr3_length: 18
d_call: TRBD2
j_call: TRBJ2-3
v_call: TRBV30
clone_size: NA
cdr3_aa: CAWGGKTSGIPPTDTQYF
cdr3_nt: TGTGCCTGGGGGGGAAAGACTAGCGGGATCCCCCCGACAGATACGCAGTATTTT

cdr3_length: 16
d_call: TRBD1
j_call: TRBJ1-1
v_call: TRBV6-5
clone_size: NA
cdr3_aa: CASSYSRDRLNTEAFF
cdr3_nt: TGTGCCAGCAGTTACTCTAGGGACAGACTGAACACTGAAGCTTTCTTT

cdr3_length: 13
d_call: NA
j_call: TRBJ1-2
v_call: TRBV7-2
clone_size: once
cdr3_aa: CASSLGSMTGYTF
cdr3_nt: TGTGCCAGCAGCTTAGGGTCGATGACGGGCTACACCTTC

cdr3_length: 12
d_call: NA
j_call: TRBJ2-3
v_call: TRBV5-1
clone_size: NA
cdr3_aa: CASSLVGDTQYF
cdr3_nt: TGCGCCAGCAGCTTGGTAGGAGATACGCAGTATTTT

cdr3_length: 17
d_call: TRBD1
j_call: TRBJ1-2
v_call: TRBV4-1
clone_size: few
cdr3_aa: CASSQESGTGGFYGYTF
cdr3_nt: TGCGCCAGCAGCCAAGAGTCTGGGACAGGGGGCTTCTATGGCTACACCTTC

cdr3_length: 15
d_call: NA
j_call: TRBJ2-2
v_call: TRBV4-1
clone_size: NA
cdr3_aa: CASSQVAKNTGELFF
cdr3_nt: TGCGCCAGCAGCCAAGTGGCGAAGAACACCGGGGAGCTGTTTTTT

cdr3_length: 12
d_call: NA
j_call: TRBJ1-2
v_call: TRBV28
clone_size: NA
cdr3_aa: CASQWDRYGYTF
cdr3_nt: TGTGCCAGCCAGTGGGACCGCTATGGCTACACCTTC

cdr3_length: 15
d_call: NA
j_call: TRBJ2-3
v_call: TRBV7-2
clone_size: NA
cdr3_aa: CASSARGGWRNTQYF
cdr3_nt: TGTGCCAGCAGCGCCAGGGGGGGATGGAGGAATACGCAGTATTTT

cdr3_length: 14
d_call: NA
j_call: TRBJ1-1
v_call: TRBV6-5
clone_size: NA
cdr3_aa: CASRQGLMNTEAFF
cdr3_nt: TGTGCCAGCAGACAGGGCCTAATGAACACTGAAGCTTTCTTT

cdr3_length: 13
d_call: NA
j_call: TRBJ2-3
v_call: TRBV6-5
clone_size: NA
cdr3_aa: CASTEAFADTQYF
cdr3_nt: TGTGCCAGCACCGAGGCGTTTGCAGATACGCAGTATTTT

cdr3_length: 12
d_call: TRBD1
j_call: TRBJ2-7
v_call: TRBV19
clone_size: NA
cdr3_aa: CASSDRGYEQYF
cdr3_nt: TGTGCCAGTAGTGACAGGGGGTACGAGCAGTACTTC

cdr3_length: 16
d_call: TRBD2
j_call: TRBJ2-1
v_call: TRBV28
clone_size: once
cdr3_aa: CASSPIGEGSYNEQFF
cdr3_nt: TGTGCCAGCAGTCCCATTGGGGAGGGATCCTACAATGAGCAGTTCTTC

cdr3_length: 13
d_call: NA
j_call: TRBJ1-1
v_call: TRBV9
clone_size: NA
cdr3_aa: CASSTGVDTEAFF
cdr3_nt: TGTGCCAGCAGCACGGGGGTGGACACTGAAGCTTTCTTT

cdr3_length: 14
d_call: NA
j_call: TRBJ2-3
v_call: TRBV6-5
clone_size: NA
cdr3_aa: CASRRQARSDTQYF
cdr3_nt: TGTGCCAGCAGGAGACAGGCCCGCTCCGATACGCAGTATTTT